Listed below are T cell receptor beta chains from one sample, sequenced in a study of T cells in localized non-small cell lung cancer. Some clones are missing from TCRdb's copy, which holds only in-frame ones; the method was immunoSEQ multiplex PCR. In the table there are about 75,000 clones, around 82% of which are singletons. Material: peripheral blood, obtained before any cancer treatment. Every receptor here comes from an older female donor with stage I lung adenocarcinoma. Each CDR3 is given with its conserved first and last residue. A D gene is named only where the DNA matches it firmly. Some rows mark clone size as missing; the rest say once, few, many or name a class of expanded clone.

V gene	CDR3 length	J gene	clone size	D gene	CDR3 DNA	CDR3 protein
TRBV7-9	14	TRBJ2-1	.	.	TGTGCCAGCAGCTCTGGGACACCGTACAATGAGCAGTTCTTC	CASSSGTPYNEQFF
TRBV9	14	TRBJ1-1	.	.	TGTGCCAGCAGCGTAGGGGGCGGTATCACTGAAGCTTTCTTT	CASSVGGGITEAFF
TRBV9	18	TRBJ2-2	once	.	TGTGCCAGCAGCGTCTGGGCCGACAGCTATGCGAACACCGGGGAGCTGTTTTTT	CASSVWADSYANTGELFF
TRBV5-6	15	TRBJ2-7	once	.	TGTGCCAGCAGCTTGGCCCCCGAATGGGCCTACGAGCAGTACTTC	CASSLAPEWAYEQYF
TRBV5-1	14	TRBJ1-2	.	.	TGCGCCAGCAGCTTGGGCAGGGGTAACTATGGCTACACCTTC	CASSLGRGNYGYTF
TRBV5-6	15	TRBJ1-4	once	TRBD1	TGTGCCAGCAGCGAGCCCGGGACAGGGCACGAAAAACTGTTTTTT	CASSEPGTGHEKLFF
TRBV2	14	TRBJ2-3	.	.	TGTGCCAGCAGTTCACAGGGTTCCACAGATACGCAGTATTTT	CASSSQGSTDTQYF
TRBV21-1	17	TRBJ1-5	.	.	TGTGCCAGCAGCAAATTTTGGACAGGGGGAAGCAATCAGCCCCAGCATTTT	CASSKFWTGGSNQPQHF
TRBV7-9	15	TRBJ1-4	once	TRBD1	TGTGCCAGCAGCCAATCCGGGACAGGGGATAGTGAACTGTTTTTT	CASSQSGTGDSELFF
TRBV19	14	TRBJ1-1	few	TRBD1	TGTGCCAGTAGCTTGGGGACAGGGCCCACTGAAGCTTTCTTT	CASSLGTGPTEAFF
TRBV11-2	14	TRBJ2-1	.	.	TGTGCCAGCAGCTTATCGGGCAGTTACAATGAGCAGTTCTTC	CASSLSGSYNEQFF